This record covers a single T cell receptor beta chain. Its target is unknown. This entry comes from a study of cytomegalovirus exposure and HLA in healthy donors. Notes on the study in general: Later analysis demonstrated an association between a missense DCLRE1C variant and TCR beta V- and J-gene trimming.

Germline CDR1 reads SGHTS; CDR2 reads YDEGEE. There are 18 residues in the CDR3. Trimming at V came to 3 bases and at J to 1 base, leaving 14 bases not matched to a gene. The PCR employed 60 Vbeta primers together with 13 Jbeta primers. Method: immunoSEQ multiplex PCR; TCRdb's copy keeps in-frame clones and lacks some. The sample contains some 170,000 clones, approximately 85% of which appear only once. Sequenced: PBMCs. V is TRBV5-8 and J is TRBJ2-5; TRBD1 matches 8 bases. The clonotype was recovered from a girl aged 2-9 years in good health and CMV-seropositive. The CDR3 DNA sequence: TGTGCCAGCAGCTACGATTTTGGACAGGGCGGATTCCAAGAGACCCAGTACTTC. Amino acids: CASSYDFGQGGFQETQYF.